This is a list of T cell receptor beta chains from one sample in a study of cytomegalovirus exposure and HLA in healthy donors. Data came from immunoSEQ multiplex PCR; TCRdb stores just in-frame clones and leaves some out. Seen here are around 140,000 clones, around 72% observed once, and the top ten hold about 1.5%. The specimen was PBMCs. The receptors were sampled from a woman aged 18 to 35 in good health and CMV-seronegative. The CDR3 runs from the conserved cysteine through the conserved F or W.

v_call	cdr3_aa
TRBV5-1	CATSLAGGSNEQFF
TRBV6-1	CASRERAGGSYTF
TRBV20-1	CRPTSGSLGIF
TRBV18	CASSPKTGPNEKLFF
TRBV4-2	CASSQDNRGTYGYTF
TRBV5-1	CASSLGASVTDTQYF
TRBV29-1	CSVRPTGGETQYF
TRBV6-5	CASSYAGPATGELFF
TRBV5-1	CASSSGTAYEQYF
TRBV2	CASSEAGGWVTEAFF
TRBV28	CASSSPRTTIQETQYF
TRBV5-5	CASSWGTGGTEAFF
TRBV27	CASSLLGTGTNEQYF
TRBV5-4	CASSAAPGQEKLFF
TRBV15	CATSGEAPYTEAFF
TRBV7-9	CASSSVYGYTF
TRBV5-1	CASSSTARSYEQYF
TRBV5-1	CASSPELAGGTNVLTF
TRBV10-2	CASGPGAGELFF
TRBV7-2	CASSLWTSGLKETQYF
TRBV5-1	CASSLGDRSSGANVLTF
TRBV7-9	CASSRGQGTPTNEKLFF
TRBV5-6	CASSLQSAGAEAFF
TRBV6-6	CASSYGTSSYQETQYF
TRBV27	CASSSINQPQHF
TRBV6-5	CASNGGNTQYF
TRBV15	CATSRPGTGHEKLFF
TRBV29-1	CSVELTDTQYF
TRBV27	CASGNRVANTEAFF
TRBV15	CATSSDPGGNQPQHF
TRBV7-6	CASSAAGIGRGTEAFF
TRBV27	CASGYRGSSYEQYF